This T cell receptor (beta chain) came from a study of monozygotic twins with cystic fibrosis. The CDR3 is made up of 14 amino acids. Germline loops: CDR1 MDHEN, CDR2 SYDVKM. V was trimmed by 5 bases and J by 5 bases, leaving 15 bases between them. Repertoires were generated with immunoSEQ multiplex PCR, while TCRdb's copy carries only in-frame clones and drops some. Counted here are over 20,000 clones, approximately 98% occurring once; the ten biggest clones make up roughly 0.15%. Study-wide results and limits: Age, concordance and disease severity did not associate with shared CDR3 numbers. J usage was most co-twin-similar in 8 of 16 pairs, V in 13.

A word on this clone: Its antigen is unknown.

The rearrangement links TRBV28 to TRBJ1-2, with unresolved D. The sample consisted of blood. The clonotype was recovered from a girl under 18 with cystic fibrosis. The CDR3 DNA is TGTGCCAGCAGTGCCCCTTATATGGCATATGGCTACACCTTC. As protein: CASSAPYMAYGYTF.